This T cell receptor (beta chain) stems from a study of graft-versus-host responses after intestinal transplantation. Study as a whole: Multivisceral, liver-intestinal, or isolated intestinal grafts were transplanted into recipients.

Germline CDR1 reads MNHNY; CDR2 reads SVGAGI (reference sequence). The V end lost 4 bases, the J end lost 5 bases, and 12 bases lay between the germline ends. The CDR3 sequence is 14 residues long. Clones were sequenced by immunoSEQ multiplex PCR, and TCRdb holds only the in-frame ones, with some missing. The sample lists tens of thousands of clones, 94% occurring once. Study conclusions and caveats: Some GvH clones appeared in ileal mucosa or blood before recipient bone marrow. Those patients showing graft-donor T cell macrochimerism displayed high graft-versus-host to host-versus-graft clonal ratios in allografts. Early post-transplant HvG declines tracked with peak circulating GvH clone levels.

Comments on this clone: Its antigen is unknown.

V and J are TRBV6-6 and TRBJ1-5; no reliable D call. The material was unstimulated CD4+ T cells sorted from spleen or lymph node cells, obtained before transplant. The TCR comes from a human donor who was the organ donor for an intestinal transplant. Here the CDR3 DNA reads TGTGCCAGCAGTTCCCAGGAGGTTCATCAGCCCCAGCATTTT. It translates to CASSSQEVHQPQHF.